The sequence of this T cell receptor beta chain was determined in a study of blood T cells in healthy people across ages. Sample-barcoded 5' priming and a J-beta primer mix drove a second PCR of about 7 to 12 cycles. Each cDNA molecule received a tag from a template-switch adaptor that had 12 random nucleotides. A single record per CDR3 protein comes from TCRdb applying MiXCR to the 5' RACE reads. The table lists over 950,000 distinct CDR3 sequences, about 51% of them singletons. This CDR3 has 17 residues. The trim removed 0 bases at V and 0 bases at J, leaving 5 bases unmatched. Germline CDR1 LNHNV, CDR2 YYDKDF (reference sequence). Comments on this clonotype: No antigen is known for it.

Each donor was a healthy Caucasian individual from Russia, aged about 6 to 90. Whole-study results and caveats: In long-lived donors, naive CD4+ cell counts and diversity exceeded those of aged donors.

The TCR originated in a woman aged 60-75 years in good health. The chain has TRBV15 and TRBJ2-3; 8 bases match TRBD2. The sequenced sample consisted of blood. The CDR3 DNA reads TGTGCCACCAGCAGAGAGATAGCGGGGCTCAGCACAGATACGCAGTATTTT. Translation gives CATSREIAGLSTDTQYF.